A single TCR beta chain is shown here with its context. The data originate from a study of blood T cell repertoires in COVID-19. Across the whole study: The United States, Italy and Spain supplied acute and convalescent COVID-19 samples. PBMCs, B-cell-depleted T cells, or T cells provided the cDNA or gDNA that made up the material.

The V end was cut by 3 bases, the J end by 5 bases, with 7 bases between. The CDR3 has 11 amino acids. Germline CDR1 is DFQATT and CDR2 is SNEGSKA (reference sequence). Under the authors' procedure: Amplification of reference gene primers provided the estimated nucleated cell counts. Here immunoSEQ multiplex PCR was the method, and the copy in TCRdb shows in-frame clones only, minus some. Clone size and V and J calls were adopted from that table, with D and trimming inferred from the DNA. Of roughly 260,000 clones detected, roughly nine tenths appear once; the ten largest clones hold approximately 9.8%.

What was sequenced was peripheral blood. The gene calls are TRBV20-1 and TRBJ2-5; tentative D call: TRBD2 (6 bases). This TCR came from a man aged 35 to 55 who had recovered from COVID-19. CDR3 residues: CSASGSETQYF. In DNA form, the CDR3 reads TGCAGTGCTAGCGGGAGTGAGACCCAGTACTTC.